One T cell receptor (beta chain) is described in this entry. Its antigen is as yet unknown. Unique molecular identifiers tagged the TCRbeta library. In TCRdb, the PCR reads were re-called with MiXCR into one record per CDR3 protein. The sample contains some 830,000 distinct CDR3 sequences, less than 20% of which appear only once. The V gene's germline CDR1 is MNHEY and CDR2 SVGAGI. V lost 4 bases and J 6 bases, leaving 18 bases between the germline ends. The CDR3 is 16 amino acids. The data derive from a study of T-cell reconstitution after alpha-beta-depleted transplantation in children. General study results and limits: Roughly two months post-transplant, alpha-beta T cells reportedly originated from several hundred graft clones that had expanded. By one year post-transplant, T-cell counts and diversity largely arose from T cells that were newly produced.

Sequenced material: PBMCs, mostly from graft donor cells, taken 360 days after TCRalphabeta/CD19-depleted stem cell transplant. The V gene is TRBV6-5, the J gene TRBJ1-4, with D perhaps matching TRBD1 (5 bases). The sequence derives from a male patient younger than 18 who had a stem cell transplant for acute lymphoblastic leukemia, so the T cells may come from the graft donor. In DNA, the CDR3 is TGTGCCAGCAGTTTTAATTCCAGGGTTTCTTATGAAAAACTGTTTTTT. It yields the protein CASSFNSRVSYEKLFF.